The 18 T cell receptor beta chains listed next were all sequenced from one sample in a study of T cell responses to AZD1222 COVID-19 vaccine. TCRdb's table, derived via immunoSEQ multiplex PCR, lists solely in-frame clones and lacks some. The repertoire includes roughly 67,000 clones, roughly nine tenths of them detected once, and under 30% sits in the top ten. The source was peripheral blood, collected 28 days after the second AZD1222 dose. The receptors originated from an adult who received the AZD1222 COVID-19 vaccine.

The chain uses TRBV5-1 and TRBJ2-5; tentatively, D is TRBD1 (6 bases). Germline lookup yields CDR1 SGHRS and CDR2 YFSETQ. V was clipped by 7 bases and J by 1 base, with 17 bases between them. CDR3 size: 15 residues. CDR3 amino acids: CASSPSGATQETQYF. Written as DNA, the CDR3 is TGCGCCAGCTCGCCCTCAGGGGCTACCCAAGAGACCCAGTACTTC.

The chain uses TRBV12-5 and TRBJ1-4; tentatively, D is TRBD1 (5 bases). This CDR3 has 16 amino acids. The germline V gene encodes CDR1 LGHNT and CDR2 FRNRAP. Trimming shortened V by 3 bases and J by 8 bases, and 19 bases separated the two germline ends. The CDR3, as DNA: TGTGCTAGTGGTTTAAGGGTGGGGCCCCGACACGAAAAACTGTTTTTT. Translating it yields CASGLRVGPRHEKLFF.

This chain uses TRBV7-9 with TRBJ1-1; unclear D gene. The CDR3 extends over 11 amino acids. Trimming stripped 2 bases from V and 7 bases from J, with 5 bases between. Germline V CDR1 and CDR2: SEHNR, FQNEAQ (reference sequence). CDR3 coding DNA: TGTGCCAGCAGCTTAAACTATGAAGCTTTCTTT. This gives the protein CASSLNYEAFF.

The rearrangement uses TRBV12-3 or TRBV12-4 and TRBJ1-2; D remains unclear. The length of the CDR3 is 13 residues. Trimming cost V 1 base and J 3 bases, with 6 bases left between them. The CDR3 loop reads CASSLGGDYGYTF. CDR3 DNA: TGTGCCAGCAGTTTAGGTGGAGACTATGGCTACACCTTC.

Only one count was recorded for this clone. The chain uses TRBV27 and TRBJ2-7; possible D gene TRBD1, 5 bases. The CDR3 sequence is 15 residues long. Germline V CDR1 and CDR2: MNHEY, SMNVEV (reference sequence). Trimming pared 2 bases from V and 2 bases from J, leaving 13 bases between. The CDR3 region has the DNA TGTGCCAGCAGTTTAGGGGCCAGGGTGCCCTACGAGCAGTACTTC. This codes for CASSLGARVPYEQYF.

This clone appeared a single time. The chain joins TRBV30 to TRBJ1-6; D call uncertain. Germline values: CDR1 GTSNPN, CDR2 SVGIG (reference sequence). V was clipped by 2 bases and J by 7 bases, with 12 bases between them. The CDR3 is 14 residues long. The DNA for the CDR3 is TGTGCCTGGAGTACCGGGCTCGGGAATTCACCCCTCCACTTT. It encodes CAWSTGLGNSPLHF.

The chain joins TRBV2 to TRBJ1-6; D remains ambiguous. The germline CDR1 and CDR2 sequences are SNHLY and FYNNEI. V was clipped by 7 bases and J by 1 base, with 20 bases between them. The CDR3 is 18 amino acids. The CDR3 region is CASTKTGAFRSYNSPLHF. The CDR3 coding sequence is TGTGCCAGCACGAAGACGGGAGCGTTTCGGTCCTATAATTCACCCCTCCACTTT. Drawing the rest from reference TRBV2 and TRBJ1-6, the complete variable domain is EPEVTQTPSHQVTQMGQEVILRCVPISNHLYFYWYRQILGQKVEFLVSFYNNEISEKSEIFDDQFSVERPDGSNFTLKIRSTKLEDSAMYFCASTKTGAFRSYNSPLHFGNGTRLTVT.

The genes are TRBV19 and TRBJ2-7; TRBD2 agrees at 7 bases. V shed 6 bases and J 0 bases; nucleotides not matched to a gene: 2. The CDR3 extends over 13 amino acids. Per germline, CDR1 LNHDA and CDR2 SQIVND (reference sequence). CDR3 in DNA: TGTGCCAGTAGGGGACTACCCTCCTACGAGCAGTACTTC. This codes for CASRGLPSYEQYF. The whole variable domain, filled in from reference TRBV19 and TRBJ2-7, reads DGGITQSPKYLFRKEGQNVTLSCEQNLNHDAMYWYRQDPGQGLRLIYYSQIVNDFQKGDIAEGYSVSREKKESFPLTVTSAQKNPTAFYLCASRGLPSYEQYFGPGTRLTVT.

In its sample, this clone was seen once. The rearrangement uses TRBV5-6 and TRBJ2-5; 8 bases are shared with TRBD1. V gave up 4 bases and J gave up 4 bases; unmatched junction bases: 6. Germline CDR1 reads SGHDT; CDR2 reads YYEEEE. This CDR3 has 14 amino acids. CDR3 sequence reads: CASSPTGVRETQYF. For the CDR3, the DNA is TGTGCCAGCAGCCCGACAGGGGTTAGAGAGACCCAGTACTTC.

CDR3 sequence reads: CAWSFTSGNTDTQYF. CDR3 coding DNA: TGTGCCTGGAGTTTCACTAGCGGAAACACAGATACGCAGTATTTT. The V call is TRBV30, the J call TRBJ2-3, with 8 bases matching TRBD2. CDR1 and CDR2 (germline): GTSNPN, SVGIG (reference sequence). V lost 2 bases, J lost 2 bases, and 6 bases stayed unmatched. This CDR3 spans 15 amino acids.

The chain recombines TRBV24-1 with TRBJ2-1; 12 bases line up with TRBD2. The length of the CDR3 is 18 residues. Germline lookup yields CDR1 KGHDR and CDR2 SFDVKD. After removal of 5 bases from V and 4 bases from J, the junction contained 11 bases not matched to a gene. This CDR3 reads CATSGSGLAGSFYNEQFF. As DNA, the CDR3 is TGTGCCACCAGTGGTTCCGGACTAGCGGGAAGTTTTTACAATGAGCAGTTCTTC.

The gene calls are TRBV19 and TRBJ1-2; 8 nucleotides match TRBD1. The CDR3 loop spans 14 amino acids. The germline V gene encodes CDR1 LNHDA and CDR2 SQIVND (reference sequence). V trimming: 4 bases; J trimming: 4 bases; junction bases outside the gene matches: 5. In DNA, the CDR3 is TGTGCCAGTAGTACCGGGACAGGAGGCTATGGCTACACCTTC. Translation: CASSTGTGGYGYTF.

This rearrangement joins TRBV7-9 to TRBJ1-1; D is undetermined. The CDR3 is 15 residues long. Germline CDR1 and CDR2: SEHNR and FQNEAQ (reference sequence). Trimming removed 4 bases at V and 4 bases at J, with 16 bases between. The CDR3 region is CASSSNTVSGTEAFF. The CDR3 bases are TGTGCCAGCAGCTCAAACACAGTTTCTGGCACTGAAGCTTTCTTT.

The genes are TRBV12-3 or TRBV12-4 and TRBJ1-2; 10 positions match TRBD1. The length of the CDR3 is 12 residues. The V and J ends lost 6 bases and 12 bases, in that order; junction bases with no gene match: 7. The CDR3 spells CASRQTGGKNTF. CDR3 DNA: TGTGCCAGCAGACAGACAGGGGGCAAGAACACCTTC.

The chain employs TRBV5-5 and TRBJ2-2; TRBD2 agrees at 13 bases. The germline CDR1 and CDR2 sequences are SGHKS and YYEKEE (reference sequence). V was clipped by 7 bases and J by 7 bases; unmatched bases: 13. CDR3 length: 17 amino acids. The CDR3 reads CASRETGTSGTGGELFF. The CDR3 nucleotides read TGTGCCAGCCGGGAGACAGGGACTAGCGGGACGGGCGGGGAGCTGTTTTTT. Together with reference TRBV5-5 and TRBJ2-2, the CDR3 gives the full variable domain: DAGVTQSPTHLIKTRGQQVTLRCSPISGHKSVSWYQQVLGQGPQFIFQYYEKEERGRGNFPDRFSARQFPNYSSELNVNALLLGDSALYLCASRETGTSGTGGELFFGEGSRLTVL.

The chain links TRBV11-2 to TRBJ2-7; 9 nucleotides line up with TRBD1. This CDR3 contains 15 residues. The V gene's germline CDR1 is SGHAT and CDR2 FQNNGV. The trim removed 5 bases at V and 3 bases at J, leaving 8 bases unmatched. This CDR3 reads CASSLMWDRDYEQYF. The CDR3 DNA follows: TGTGCCAGCAGCCTCATGTGGGACAGGGACTACGAGCAGTACTTC. The whole variable domain, filled in from reference TRBV11-2 and TRBJ2-7, reads EAGVAQSPRYKIIEKRQSVAFWCNPISGHATLYWYQQILGQGPKLLIQFQNNGVVDDSQLPKDRFSAERLKGVDSTLKIQPAKLEDSAVYLCASSLMWDRDYEQYFGPGTRLTVT.

J is TRBJ1-6 and V is TRBV13; D gene uncertain. The CDR3 has 17 amino acids. Germline V gene sequence: CDR1 PRHDT, CDR2 FYEKMQ (reference sequence). V lost 6 bases and J 0 bases, leaving 15 bases between the germline ends. The CDR3 DNA follows: TGTGCCAGCAGACGCATCGGAACAAGCTCCTATAATTCACCCCTCCACTTT. This codes for CASRRIGTSSYNSPLHF.

The genes are TRBV28 and TRBJ2-7; 10 bases are a match to TRBD2. The J segment lost 2 bases and the V segment lost 3 bases, leaving 4 bases of the junction unmatched. The CDR3 runs to 15 residues. The germline gives CDR1 MDHEN, CDR2 SYDVKM. The CDR3 DNA is TGTGCCAGCAGTTTCTCTAGCGGGAGTCCCTACGAGCAGTACTTC. This codes for CASSFSSGSPYEQYF.